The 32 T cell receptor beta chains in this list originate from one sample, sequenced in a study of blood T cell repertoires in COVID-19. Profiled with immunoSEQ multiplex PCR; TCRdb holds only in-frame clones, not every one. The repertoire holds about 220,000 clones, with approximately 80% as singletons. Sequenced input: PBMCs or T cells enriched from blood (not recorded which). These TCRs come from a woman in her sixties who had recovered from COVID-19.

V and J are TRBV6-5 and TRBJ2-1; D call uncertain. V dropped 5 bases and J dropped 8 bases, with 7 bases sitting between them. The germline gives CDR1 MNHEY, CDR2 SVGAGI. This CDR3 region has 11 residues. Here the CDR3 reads CASSINYEQFF. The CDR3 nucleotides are TGTGCCAGCAGTATCAACTATGAGCAGTTCTTC.

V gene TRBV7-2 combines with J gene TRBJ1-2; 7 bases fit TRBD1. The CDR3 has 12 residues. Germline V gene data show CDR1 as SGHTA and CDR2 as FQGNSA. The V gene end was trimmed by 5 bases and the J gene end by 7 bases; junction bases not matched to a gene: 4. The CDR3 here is CASSPDRAGYTF. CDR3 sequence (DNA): TGTGCCAGCAGCCCTGACAGGGCTGGCTACACCTTC.

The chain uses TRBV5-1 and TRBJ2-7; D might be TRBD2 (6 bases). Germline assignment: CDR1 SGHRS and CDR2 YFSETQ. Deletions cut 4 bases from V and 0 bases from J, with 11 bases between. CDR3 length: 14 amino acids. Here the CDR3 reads CASSLRDSSYEQYF. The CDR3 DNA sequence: TGCGCCAGCAGCCTCCGGGACTCCTCCTACGAGCAGTACTTC.

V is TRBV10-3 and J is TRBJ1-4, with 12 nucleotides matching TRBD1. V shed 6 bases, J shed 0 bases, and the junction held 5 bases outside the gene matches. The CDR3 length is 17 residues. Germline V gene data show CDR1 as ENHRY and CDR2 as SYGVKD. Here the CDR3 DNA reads TGTGCCATCAGAGCAGGGACAGGGGGCTCAACTAATGAAAAACTGTTTTTT. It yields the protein CAIRAGTGGSTNEKLFF.

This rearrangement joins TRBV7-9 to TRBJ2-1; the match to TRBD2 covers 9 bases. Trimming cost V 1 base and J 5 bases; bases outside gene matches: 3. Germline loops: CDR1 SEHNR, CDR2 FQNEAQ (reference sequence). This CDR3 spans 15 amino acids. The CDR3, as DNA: TGTGCCAGCAGCTTAGTCCTAGCGGGGAACAATGAGCAGTTCTTC. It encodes CASSLVLAGNNEQFF.

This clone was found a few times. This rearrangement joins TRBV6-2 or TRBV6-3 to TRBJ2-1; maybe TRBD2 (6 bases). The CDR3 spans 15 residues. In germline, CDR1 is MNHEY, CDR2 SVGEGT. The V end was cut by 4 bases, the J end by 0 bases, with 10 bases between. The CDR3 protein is CASSLGTHSYNEQFF. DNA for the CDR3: TGTGCCAGCAGTTTAGGGACTCACTCCTACAATGAGCAGTTCTTC.

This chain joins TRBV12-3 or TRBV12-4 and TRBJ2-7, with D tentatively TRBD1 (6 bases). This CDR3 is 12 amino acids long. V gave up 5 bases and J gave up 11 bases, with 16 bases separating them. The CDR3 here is CASSGQGLEKYF. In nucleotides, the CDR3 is TGTGCCAGCAGTGGGCAGGGGCTTGAAAAGTACTTC.

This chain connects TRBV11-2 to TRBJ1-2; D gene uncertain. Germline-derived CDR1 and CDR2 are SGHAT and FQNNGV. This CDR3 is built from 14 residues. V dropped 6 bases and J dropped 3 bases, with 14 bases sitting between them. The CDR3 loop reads CASSRRGGYYGYTF. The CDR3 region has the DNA TGTGCCAGCAGTCGACGGGGAGGGTACTATGGCTACACCTTC. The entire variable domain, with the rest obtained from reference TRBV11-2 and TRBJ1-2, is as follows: EAGVAQSPRYKIIEKRQSVAFWCNPISGHATLYWYQQILGQGPKLLIQFQNNGVVDDSQLPKDRFSAERLKGVDSTLKIQPAKLEDSAVYLCASSRRGGYYGYTFGSGTRLTVV.

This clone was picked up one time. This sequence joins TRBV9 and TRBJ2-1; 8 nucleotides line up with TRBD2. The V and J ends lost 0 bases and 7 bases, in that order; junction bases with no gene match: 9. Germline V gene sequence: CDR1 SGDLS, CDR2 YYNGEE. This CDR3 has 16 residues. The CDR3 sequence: CASSVANLAGWNEQFF. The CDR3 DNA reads TGTGCCAGCAGCGTAGCAAATCTAGCGGGTTGGAATGAGCAGTTCTTC.

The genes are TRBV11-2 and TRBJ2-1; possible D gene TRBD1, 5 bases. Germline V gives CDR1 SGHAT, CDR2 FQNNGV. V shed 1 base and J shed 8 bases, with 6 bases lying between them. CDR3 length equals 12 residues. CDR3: CASSLVGHEQFF. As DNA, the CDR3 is TGTGCCAGCAGCTTAGTGGGGCATGAGCAGTTCTTC.

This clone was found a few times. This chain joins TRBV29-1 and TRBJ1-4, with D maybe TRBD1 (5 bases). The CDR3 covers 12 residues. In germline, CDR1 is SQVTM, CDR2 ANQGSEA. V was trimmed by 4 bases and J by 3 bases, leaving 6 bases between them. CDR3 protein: CSVGGANEKLFF. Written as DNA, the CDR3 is TGCAGCGTTGGGGGGGCTAATGAAAAACTGTTTTTT. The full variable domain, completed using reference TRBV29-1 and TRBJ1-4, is SAVISQKPSRDICQRGTSLTIQCQVDSQVTMMFWYRQQPGQSLTLIATANQGSEATYESGFVIDKFPISRPNLTFSTLTVSNMSPEDSSIYLCSVGGANEKLFFGSGTQLSVL.

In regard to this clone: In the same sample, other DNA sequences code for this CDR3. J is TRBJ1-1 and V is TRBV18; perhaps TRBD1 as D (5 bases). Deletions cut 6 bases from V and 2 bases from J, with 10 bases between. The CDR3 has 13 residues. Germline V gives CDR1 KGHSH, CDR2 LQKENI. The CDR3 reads CASSPTGNTEAFF. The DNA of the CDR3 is TGTGCCAGCTCGCCTACAGGAAACACTGAAGCTTTCTTT.

CDR3 loop: CASSSYTGNEQFF. CDR3 in DNA: TGTGCCAGCAGCTCATATACAGGGAATGAGCAGTTCTTC. The chain recombines TRBV7-2 with TRBJ2-1; D is perhaps TRBD1 (6 bases). CDR1 is SGHTA, CDR2 FQGNSA, per germline. The ends were cut back, 4 bases at V and 7 bases at J, with 11 bases in the middle. CDR3 length: 13 amino acids. Full variable domain (missing parts from reference TRBV7-2 and TRBJ2-1): GAGVSQSPSNKVTEKGKDVELRCDPISGHTALYWYRQSLGQGLEFLIYFQGNSAPDKSGLPSDRFSAERTGGSVSTLTIQRTQQEDSAVYLCASSSYTGNEQFFGPGTRLTVL.

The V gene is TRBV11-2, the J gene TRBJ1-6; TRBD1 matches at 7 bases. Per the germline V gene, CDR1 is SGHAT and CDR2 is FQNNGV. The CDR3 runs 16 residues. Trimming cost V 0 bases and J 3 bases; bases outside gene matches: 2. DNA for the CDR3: TGTGCCAGCAGCTTAGAAGCAGGGGGCTATAATTCACCCCTCCACTTT. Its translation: CASSLEAGGYNSPLHF.

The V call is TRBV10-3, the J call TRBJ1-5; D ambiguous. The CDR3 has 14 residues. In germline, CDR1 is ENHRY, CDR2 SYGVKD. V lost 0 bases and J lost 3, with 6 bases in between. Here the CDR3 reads CAISESAVNQPQHF. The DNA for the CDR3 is TGTGCCATCAGTGAGTCGGCGGTCAATCAGCCCCAGCATTTT.

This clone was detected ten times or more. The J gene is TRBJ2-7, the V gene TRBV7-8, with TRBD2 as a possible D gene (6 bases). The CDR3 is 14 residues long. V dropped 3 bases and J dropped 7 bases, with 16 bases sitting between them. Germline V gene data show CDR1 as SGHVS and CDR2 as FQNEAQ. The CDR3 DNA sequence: TGTGCCAGCAGCTTGGTAGCGTTCCGGGGGGAGCAGTACTTC. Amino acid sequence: CASSLVAFRGEQYF.

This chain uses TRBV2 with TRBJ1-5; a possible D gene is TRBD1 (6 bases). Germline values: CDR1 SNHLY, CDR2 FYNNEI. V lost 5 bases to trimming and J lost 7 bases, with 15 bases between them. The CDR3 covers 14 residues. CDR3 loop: CASSPTGRGQPQHF. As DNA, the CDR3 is TGTGCCAGCAGTCCGACAGGTCGGGGACAGCCCCAGCATTTT.

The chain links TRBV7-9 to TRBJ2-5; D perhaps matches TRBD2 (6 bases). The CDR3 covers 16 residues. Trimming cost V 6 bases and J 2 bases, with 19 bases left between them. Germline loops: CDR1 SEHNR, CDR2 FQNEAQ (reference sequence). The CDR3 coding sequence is TGTGCCAGCAGGGGTAAACGTGGGCTAGCGCAAGAGACCCAGTACTTC. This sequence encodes CASRGKRGLAQETQYF.

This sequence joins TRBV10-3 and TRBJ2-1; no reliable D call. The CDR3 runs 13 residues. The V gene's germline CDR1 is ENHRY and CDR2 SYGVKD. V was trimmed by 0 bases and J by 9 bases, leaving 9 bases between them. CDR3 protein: CAISESSRFEQFF. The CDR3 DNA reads TGTGCCATCAGTGAGTCCTCACGGTTTGAGCAGTTCTTC.

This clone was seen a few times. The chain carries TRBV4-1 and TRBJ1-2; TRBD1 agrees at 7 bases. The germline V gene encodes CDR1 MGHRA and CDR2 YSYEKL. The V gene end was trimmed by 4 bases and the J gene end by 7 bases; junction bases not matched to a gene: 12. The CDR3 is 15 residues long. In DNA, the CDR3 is TGCGCCAGCAGCCCCCCCGCCGAGACAGGGAGTGGCTACACCTTC. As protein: CASSPPAETGSGYTF.

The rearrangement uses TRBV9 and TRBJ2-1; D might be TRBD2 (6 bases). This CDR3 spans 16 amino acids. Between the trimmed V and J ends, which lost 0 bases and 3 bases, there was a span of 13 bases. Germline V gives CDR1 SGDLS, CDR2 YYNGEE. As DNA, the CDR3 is TGTGCCAGCAGCGTAGGTAGCGGCCGCTTCTACAATGAGCAGTTCTTC. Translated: CASSVGSGRFYNEQFF.

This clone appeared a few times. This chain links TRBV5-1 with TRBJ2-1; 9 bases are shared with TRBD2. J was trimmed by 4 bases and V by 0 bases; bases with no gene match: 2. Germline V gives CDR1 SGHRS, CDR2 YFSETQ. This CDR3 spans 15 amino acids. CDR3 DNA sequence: TGCGCCAGCAGCTTGGCTAGCGGGAAGTACAATGAGCAGTTCTTC. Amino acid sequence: CASSLASGKYNEQFF.

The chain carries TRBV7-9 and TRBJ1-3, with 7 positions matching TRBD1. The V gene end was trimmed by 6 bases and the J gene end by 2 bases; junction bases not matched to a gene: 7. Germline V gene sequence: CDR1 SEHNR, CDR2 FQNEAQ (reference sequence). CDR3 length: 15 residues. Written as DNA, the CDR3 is TGTGCCAGCAGTCGAGACAGGGCTACTGGAAACACCATATATTTT. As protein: CASSRDRATGNTIYF.

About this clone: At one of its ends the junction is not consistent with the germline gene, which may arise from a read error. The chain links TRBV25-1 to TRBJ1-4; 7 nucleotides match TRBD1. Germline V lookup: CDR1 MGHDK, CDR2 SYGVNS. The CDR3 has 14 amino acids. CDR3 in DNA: TGTGCCAGCGGAAGACAGGGATATAATGGAAAACTGTTTTTT. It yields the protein CASGRQGYNGKLFF.

The CDR3 is CASSHGQGFILGYGYTF. In nucleotides, the CDR3 is TGCGCCAGCAGCCACGGACAGGGGTTCATACTGGGCTATGGCTACACCTTC. V usage is TRBV5-1 and J usage is TRBJ1-2; 9 bases line up with TRBD1. This CDR3 is built from 17 residues. From germline, CDR1 is SGHRS and CDR2 YFSETQ. Trimming cost V 4 bases and J 4 bases; bases outside gene matches: 14.

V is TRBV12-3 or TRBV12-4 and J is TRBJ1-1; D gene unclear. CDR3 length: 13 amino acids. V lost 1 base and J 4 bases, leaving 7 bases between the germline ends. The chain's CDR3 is CASSLDGVTEAFF. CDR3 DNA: TGTGCCAGCAGTTTAGACGGGGTCACTGAAGCTTTCTTT.

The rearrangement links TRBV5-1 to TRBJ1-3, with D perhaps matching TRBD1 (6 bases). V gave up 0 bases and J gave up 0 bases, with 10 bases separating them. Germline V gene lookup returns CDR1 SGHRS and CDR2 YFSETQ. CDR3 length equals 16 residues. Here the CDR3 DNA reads TGCGCCAGCAGCTTGGTGGACAGCAACTCTGGAAACACCATATATTTT. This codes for CASSLVDSNSGNTIYF.

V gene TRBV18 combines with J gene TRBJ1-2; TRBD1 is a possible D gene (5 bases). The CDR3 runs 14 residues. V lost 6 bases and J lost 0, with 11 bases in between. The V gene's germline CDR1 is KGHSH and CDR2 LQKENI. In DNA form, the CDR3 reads TGTGCCAGCTCGGCGACAGAAACTAACTATGGCTACACCTTC. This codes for CASSATETNYGYTF.

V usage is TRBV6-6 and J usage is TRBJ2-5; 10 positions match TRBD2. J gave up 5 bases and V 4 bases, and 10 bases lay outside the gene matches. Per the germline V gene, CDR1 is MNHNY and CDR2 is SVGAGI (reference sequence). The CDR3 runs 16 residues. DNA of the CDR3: TGTGCCAGCAGTTCCTCCAGCGGGAGGGCCGGGGAGACCCAGTACTTC. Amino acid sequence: CASSSSSGRAGETQYF.

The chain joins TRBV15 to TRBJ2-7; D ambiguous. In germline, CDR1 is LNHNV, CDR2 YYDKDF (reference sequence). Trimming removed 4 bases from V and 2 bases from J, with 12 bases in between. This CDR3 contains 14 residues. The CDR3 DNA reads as TGTGCCACCAGCATCCAGGTCCCTCCCTACGAGCAGTACTTC. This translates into CATSIQVPPYEQYF.

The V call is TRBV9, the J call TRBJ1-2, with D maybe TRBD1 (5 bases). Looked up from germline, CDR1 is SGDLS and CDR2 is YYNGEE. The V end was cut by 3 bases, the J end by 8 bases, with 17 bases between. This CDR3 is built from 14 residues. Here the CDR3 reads CASSGGTSQGGYTF. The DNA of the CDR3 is TGTGCCAGCAGCGGAGGGACTTCCCAAGGGGGCTACACCTTC.

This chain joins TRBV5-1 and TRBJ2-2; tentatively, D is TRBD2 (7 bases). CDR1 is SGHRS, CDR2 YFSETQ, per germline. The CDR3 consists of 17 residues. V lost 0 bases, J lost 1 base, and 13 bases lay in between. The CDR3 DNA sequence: TGCGCCAGCAGCTTGGTGGGAGGGGGAGTGAACACCGGGGAGCTGTTTTTT. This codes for CASSLVGGGVNTGELFF.